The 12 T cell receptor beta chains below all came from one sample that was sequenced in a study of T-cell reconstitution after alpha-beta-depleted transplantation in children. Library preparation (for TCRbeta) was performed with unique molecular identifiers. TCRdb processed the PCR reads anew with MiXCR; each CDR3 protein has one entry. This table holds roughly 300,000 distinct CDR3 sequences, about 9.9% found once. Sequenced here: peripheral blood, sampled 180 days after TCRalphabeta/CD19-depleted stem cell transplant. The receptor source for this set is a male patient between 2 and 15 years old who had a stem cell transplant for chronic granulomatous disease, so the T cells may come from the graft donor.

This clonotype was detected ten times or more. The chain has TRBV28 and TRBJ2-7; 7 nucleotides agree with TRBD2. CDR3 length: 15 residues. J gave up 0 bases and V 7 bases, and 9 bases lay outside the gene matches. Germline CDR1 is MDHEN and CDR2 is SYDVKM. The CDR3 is CASTPTSSTSYEQYF. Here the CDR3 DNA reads TGTGCCAGCACCCCGACTAGCAGTACCTCCTACGAGCAGTACTTC. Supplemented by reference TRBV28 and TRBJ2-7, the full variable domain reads DVKVTQSSRYLVKRTGEKVFLECVQDMDHENMFWYRQDPGLGLRLIYFSYDVKMKEKGDIPEGYSVSREKKERFSLILESASTNQTSMYLCASTPTSSTSYEQYFGPGTRLTVT.

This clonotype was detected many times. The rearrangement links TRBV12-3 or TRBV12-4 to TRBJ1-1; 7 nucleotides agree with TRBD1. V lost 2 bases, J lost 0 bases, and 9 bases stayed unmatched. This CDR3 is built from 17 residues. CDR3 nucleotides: TGTGCCAGCAGTTTAAGGACAGGACGGCGATTGAACACTGAAGCTTTCTTT. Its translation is CASSLRTGRRLNTEAFF.

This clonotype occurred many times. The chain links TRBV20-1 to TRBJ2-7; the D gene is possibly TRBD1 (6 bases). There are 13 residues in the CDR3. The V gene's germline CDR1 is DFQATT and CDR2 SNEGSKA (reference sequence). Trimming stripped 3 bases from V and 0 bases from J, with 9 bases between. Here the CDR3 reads CSARGTTSYEQYF. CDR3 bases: TGCAGTGCTAGGGGGACAACCTCCTACGAGCAGTACTTC.

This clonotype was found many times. The CDR3 DNA reads TGTGCCAGCAGTTTAACTAGCGGGAGTACGCCTAAGCAGTTCTTC. Translation: CASSLTSGSTPKQFF. The V call is TRBV12-3 or TRBV12-4, the J call TRBJ2-1; TRBD2 matches 11 bases. This CDR3 has 15 residues. The V and J ends lost 2 bases and 11 bases, in that order; junction bases with no gene match: 8.

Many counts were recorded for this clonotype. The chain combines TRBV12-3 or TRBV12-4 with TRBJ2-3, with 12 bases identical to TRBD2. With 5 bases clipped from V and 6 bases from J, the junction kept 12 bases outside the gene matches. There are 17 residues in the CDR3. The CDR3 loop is CASSLPLTSGSADTQYF. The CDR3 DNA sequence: TGTGCCAGCAGTCTCCCCCTGACTAGCGGGAGCGCGGATACGCAGTATTTT.

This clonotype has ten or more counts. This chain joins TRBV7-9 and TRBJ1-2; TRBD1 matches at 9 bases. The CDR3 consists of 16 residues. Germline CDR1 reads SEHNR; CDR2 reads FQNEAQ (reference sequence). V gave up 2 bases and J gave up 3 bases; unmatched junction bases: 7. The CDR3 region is CASSLTGGVLDYGYTF. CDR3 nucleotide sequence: TGTGCCAGCAGCTTAACAGGGGGCGTTCTGGACTATGGCTACACCTTC.

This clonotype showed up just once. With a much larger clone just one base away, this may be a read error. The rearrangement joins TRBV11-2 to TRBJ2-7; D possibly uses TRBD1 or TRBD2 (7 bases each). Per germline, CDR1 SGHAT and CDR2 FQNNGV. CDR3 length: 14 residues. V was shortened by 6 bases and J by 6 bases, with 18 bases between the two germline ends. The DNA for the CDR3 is TGTGCCAGCAGGTATAACAGGGGAGGGCCCGAGCAGTACTTC. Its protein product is CASRYNRGGPEQYF.

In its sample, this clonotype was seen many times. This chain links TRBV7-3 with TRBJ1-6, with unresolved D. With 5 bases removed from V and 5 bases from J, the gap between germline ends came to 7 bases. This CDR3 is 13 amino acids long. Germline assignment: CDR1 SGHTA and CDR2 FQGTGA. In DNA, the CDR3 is TGTGCCAGCAGCGCGCGCAATAATTCACCCCTCCACTTT. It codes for CASSARNNSPLHF. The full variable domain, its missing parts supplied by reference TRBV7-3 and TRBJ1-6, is GAGVSQTPSNKVTEKGKYVELRCDPISGHTALYWYRQSLGQGPEFLIYFQGTGAADDSGLPNDRFFAVRPEGSVSTLKIQRTERGDSAVYLCASSARNNSPLHFGNGTRLTVT.

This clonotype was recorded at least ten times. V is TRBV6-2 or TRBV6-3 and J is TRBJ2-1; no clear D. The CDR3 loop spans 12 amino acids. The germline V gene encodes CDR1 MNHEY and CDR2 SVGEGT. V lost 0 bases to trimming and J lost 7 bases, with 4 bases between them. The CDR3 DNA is TGTGCCAGCAGTTACTCGGGAAATGAGCAGTTCTTC. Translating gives CASSYSGNEQFF.

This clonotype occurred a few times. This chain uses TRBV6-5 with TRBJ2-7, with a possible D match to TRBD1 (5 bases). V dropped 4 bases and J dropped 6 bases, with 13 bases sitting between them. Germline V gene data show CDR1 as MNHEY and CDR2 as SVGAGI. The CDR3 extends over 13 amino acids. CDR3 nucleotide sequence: TGTGCCAGCAGTTGGGGCAGCTGGAGCGAGCAGTACTTC. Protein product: CASSWGSWSEQYF.

The CDR3 region is CASSSTSGRALFGETQYF. In nucleotides, the CDR3 is TGTGCCAGCAGCTCCACTAGCGGGAGGGCCCTATTCGGGGAGACCCAGTACTTC. The gene calls are TRBV11-2 and TRBJ2-5; 13 bases fit TRBD2. Germline CDR1 and CDR2: SGHAT and FQNNGV. This CDR3 has 18 amino acids. Trimming removed 4 bases from V and 5 bases from J; junction bases left unmatched: 13.

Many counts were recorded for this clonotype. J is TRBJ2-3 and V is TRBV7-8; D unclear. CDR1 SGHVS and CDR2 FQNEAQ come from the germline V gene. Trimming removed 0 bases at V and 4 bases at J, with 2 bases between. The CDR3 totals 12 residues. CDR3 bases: TGTGCCAGCAGCTTAGCGGCAGATACGCAGTATTTT. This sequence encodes CASSLAADTQYF.